Described below is a single TCR beta chain sequence and its context. TCRdb redid the calling of the RT-PCR reads with MiXCR, one entry per CDR3 protein. The sample has 150,000 to 200,000 distinct CDR3 sequences, about 24% seen once. V lost 2 bases and J lost 5, with 15 bases in between. The CDR3 contains 16 residues. The germline V gene has CDR1 SEHNR and CDR2 FQNEAQ (reference sequence). This record belongs to a study of patients and donors after allogeneic stem cell transplantation. The sample consisted of blood, either unsorted or a sorted T cell fraction (not recorded which). The sequence was collected from a human donor who was either an allogeneic HSCT recipient or a stem cell or donor lymphocyte infusion donor (not recorded which). It is not recorded whose cells these are; they may come from a transplant donor. The V gene is TRBV7-9, the J gene TRBJ2-2, with a weak D call TRBD2 (5 bases). CDR3 DNA sequence: TGTGCCAGCAGCTTATCGGACTCAGCGGAGACCGGGGAGCTGTTTTTT. Translated, it gives CASSLSDSAETGELFF.